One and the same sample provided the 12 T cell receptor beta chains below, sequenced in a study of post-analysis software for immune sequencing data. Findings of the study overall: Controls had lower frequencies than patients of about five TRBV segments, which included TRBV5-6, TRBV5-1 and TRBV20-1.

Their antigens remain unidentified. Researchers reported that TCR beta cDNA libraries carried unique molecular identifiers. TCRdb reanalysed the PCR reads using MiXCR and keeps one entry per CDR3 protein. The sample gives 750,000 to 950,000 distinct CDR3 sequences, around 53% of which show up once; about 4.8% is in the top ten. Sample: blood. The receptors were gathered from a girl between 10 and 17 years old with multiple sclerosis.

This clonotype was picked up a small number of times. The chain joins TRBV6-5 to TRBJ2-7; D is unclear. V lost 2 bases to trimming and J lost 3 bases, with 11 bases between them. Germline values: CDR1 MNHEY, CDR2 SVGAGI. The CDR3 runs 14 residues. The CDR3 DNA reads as TGTGCCAGCAGTTACCGCCATGGGCACTACGAGCAGTACTTC. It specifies CASSYRHGHYEQYF.

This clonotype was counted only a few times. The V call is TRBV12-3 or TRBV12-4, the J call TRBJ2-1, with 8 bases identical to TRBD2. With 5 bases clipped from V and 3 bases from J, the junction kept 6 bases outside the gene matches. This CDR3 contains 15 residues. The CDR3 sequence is CASSHGGASYNEQFF. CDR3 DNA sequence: TGTGCCAGCAGTCACGGGGGGGCTAGCTACAATGAGCAGTTCTTC.

The CDR3 sequence: CASSFWGPNEQFF. The CDR3 DNA is TGCGCCAGCAGCTTTTGGGGCCCCAATGAGCAGTTCTTC. The chain uses TRBV5-1 and TRBJ2-1; possibly TRBD1 for D (5 bases). Between the trimmed V and J ends, which lost 2 bases and 6 bases, there was a span of 9 bases. Germline CDR1 reads SGHRS; CDR2 reads YFSETQ. The CDR3 runs 13 residues.

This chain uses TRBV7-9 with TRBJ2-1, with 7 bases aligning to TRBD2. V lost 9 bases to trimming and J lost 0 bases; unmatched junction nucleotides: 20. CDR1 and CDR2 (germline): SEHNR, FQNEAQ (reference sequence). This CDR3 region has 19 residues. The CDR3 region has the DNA TGTGCCAGTTTCGGTCGGGAGGAGCGTCACATGAGCTCCTACAATGAGCAGTTCTTC. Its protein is CASFGREERHMSSYNEQFF.

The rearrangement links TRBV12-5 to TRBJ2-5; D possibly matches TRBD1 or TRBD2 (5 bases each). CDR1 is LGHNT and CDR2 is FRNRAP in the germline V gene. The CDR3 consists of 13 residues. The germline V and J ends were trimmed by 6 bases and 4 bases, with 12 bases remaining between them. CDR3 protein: CASGPGHLETQYF. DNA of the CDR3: TGTGCTAGTGGCCCGGGGCACCTAGAGACCCAGTACTTC.

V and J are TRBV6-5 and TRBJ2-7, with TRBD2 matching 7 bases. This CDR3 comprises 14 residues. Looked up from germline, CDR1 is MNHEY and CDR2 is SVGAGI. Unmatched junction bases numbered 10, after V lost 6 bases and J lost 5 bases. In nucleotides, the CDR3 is TGTGCCAGCAGCTTCTACATGGGAGGGGACGAGCAGTACTTC. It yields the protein CASSFYMGGDEQYF.

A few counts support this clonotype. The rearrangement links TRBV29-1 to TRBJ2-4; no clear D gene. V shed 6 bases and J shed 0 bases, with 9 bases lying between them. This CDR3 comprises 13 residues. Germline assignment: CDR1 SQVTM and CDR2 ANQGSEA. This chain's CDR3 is CSVALKAKNIQYF. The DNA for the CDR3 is TGCAGCGTGGCCTTGAAAGCCAAAAACATTCAGTACTTC.

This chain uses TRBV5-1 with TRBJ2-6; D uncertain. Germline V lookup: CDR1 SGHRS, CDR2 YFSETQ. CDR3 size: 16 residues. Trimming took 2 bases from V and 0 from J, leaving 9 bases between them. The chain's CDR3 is CASSFPFHSGANVLTF. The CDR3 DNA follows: TGCGCCAGCAGCTTCCCCTTCCACTCTGGGGCCAACGTCCTGACTTTC.

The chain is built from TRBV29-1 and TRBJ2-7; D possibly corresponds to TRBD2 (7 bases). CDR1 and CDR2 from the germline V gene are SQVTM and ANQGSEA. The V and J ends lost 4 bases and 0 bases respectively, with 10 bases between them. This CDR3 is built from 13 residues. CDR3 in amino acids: CSVVGGHSYEQYF. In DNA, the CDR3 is TGCAGCGTTGTCGGGGGGCACTCCTACGAGCAGTACTTC.

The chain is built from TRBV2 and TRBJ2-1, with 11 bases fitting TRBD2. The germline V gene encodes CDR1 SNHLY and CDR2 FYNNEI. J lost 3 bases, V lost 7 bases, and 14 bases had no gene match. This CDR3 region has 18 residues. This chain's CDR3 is CASNRIPGTSGYYNEQFF. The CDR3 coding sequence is TGTGCCAGCAACCGCATCCCGGGGACTAGCGGCTACTACAATGAGCAGTTCTTC.

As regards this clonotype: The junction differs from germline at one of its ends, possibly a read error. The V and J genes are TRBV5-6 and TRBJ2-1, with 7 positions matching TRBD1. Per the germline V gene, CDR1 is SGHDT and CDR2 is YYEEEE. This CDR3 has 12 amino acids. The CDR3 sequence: CTSSLTGLEQFF. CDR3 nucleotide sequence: TGTACCAGCAGCCTGACAGGGCTTGAGCAGTTCTTC.

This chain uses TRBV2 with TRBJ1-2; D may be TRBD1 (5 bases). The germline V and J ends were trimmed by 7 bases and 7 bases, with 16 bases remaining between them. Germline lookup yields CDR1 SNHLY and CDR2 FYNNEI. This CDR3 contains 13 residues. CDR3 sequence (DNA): TGTGCCAGCAAAAGGGACGGGAATAGTGGCTACACCTTC. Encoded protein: CASKRDGNSGYTF.